These 24 T cell receptor beta chains came from one sample sequenced in a study of shared clonotypes between healthy human individuals. Clones were read by immunoSEQ multiplex PCR, and TCRdb kept only the in-frame ones, dropping some. The repertoire holds 640,000 or so clones, 72% seen once, with 1.5% to 2% in the top ten. The source material was memory CD4+ T cells sorted from blood. The subset: CD45RA-negative fraction. The receptors were gathered from a woman in her twenties or thirties in good health.

This clone has just a few counts. The V call is TRBV5-1, the J call TRBJ1-2; maybe TRBD1 (6 bases). Between the trimmed V and J ends, which lost 5 bases and 6 bases, there was a span of 14 bases. The CDR3 covers 13 residues. Germline CDR1 SGHRS, CDR2 YFSETQ. Written as DNA, the CDR3 is TGCGCCAGCAGTAGTGAGGGGGGAAATGGCTACACCTTC. Amino acid sequence: CASSSEGGNGYTF.

The CDR3 DNA follows: TGTGCCAGCAGTTTCGCTGGTGGCAACACTGAAGCTTTCTTT. Translating it yields CASSFAGGNTEAFF. The chain employs TRBV6-5 and TRBJ1-1; D ambiguous. Per germline, CDR1 MNHEY and CDR2 SVGAGI. V gave up 4 bases and J gave up 2 bases, with 11 bases separating them. CDR3 length: 14 amino acids.

V usage is TRBV7-9 and J usage is TRBJ2-7; D not certain. Trimming shortened V by 3 bases and J by 2 bases, and 2 bases separated the two germline ends. Germline-derived CDR1 and CDR2 are SEHNR and FQNEAQ (reference sequence). The CDR3 has 11 amino acids. CDR3 amino acids: CASSFTYEQYF. In nucleotides, the CDR3 is TGTGCCAGCAGCTTTACCTACGAGCAGTACTTC.

This chain connects TRBV7-6 to TRBJ2-3; D gene unclear. V was clipped by 2 bases and J by 0 bases, with 6 bases between them. CDR1 SGHVS and CDR2 FNYEAQ come from the germline V gene. CDR3 size: 14 residues. DNA for the CDR3: TGTGCCAGCAGCTTAATGACTAGCACAGATACGCAGTATTTT. Its protein is CASSLMTSTDTQYF.

CDR3 residues: CASSPGGPSSYEQYF. The CDR3 DNA sequence: TGTGCCAGCAGCCCGGGGGGCCCTTCCTCCTACGAGCAGTACTTC. The V and J genes are TRBV28 and TRBJ2-5; a weak D match, TRBD2 (7 bases). With the DNA end fitting TRBJ2-7 better, the J assignment may be wrong. This CDR3 has 15 amino acids. Germline V lookup: CDR1 MDHEN, CDR2 SYDVKM.

The chain uses TRBV7-8 and TRBJ2-2, with D unresolved. Germline V gene sequence: CDR1 SGHVS, CDR2 FQNEAQ. V lost 0 bases and J lost 5, with 10 bases in between. The CDR3 has 15 residues. In DNA form, the CDR3 reads TGTGCCAGCAGCTTAGCGACACCCAGAACCGGGGAGCTGTTTTTT. Translation gives CASSLATPRTGELFF. The full variable domain, its missing parts supplied by reference TRBV7-8 and TRBJ2-2, is GAGVSQSPRYKVAKRGQDVALRCDPISGHVSLFWYQQALGQGPEFLTYFQNEAQLDKSGLPSDRFFAERPEGSVSTLKIQRTQQEDSAVYLCASSLATPRTGELFFGEGSRLTVL.

The chain is built from TRBV5-1 and TRBJ2-2; D is undetermined. CDR3 length: 14 amino acids. Germline V CDR1 and CDR2: SGHRS, YFSETQ. V was shortened by 7 bases and J by 4 bases, with 14 bases between the two germline ends. The chain's CDR3 is CASDEGLSTGELFF. As DNA, the CDR3 is TGCGCCAGCGATGAAGGCTTGTCCACCGGGGAGCTGTTTTTT.

In its sample, this clone was seen many times. The sample holds other DNA sequences that translate to the same CDR3. The chain combines TRBV6-1 with TRBJ2-2; D might be TRBD2 (6 bases). This CDR3 is built from 15 residues. Germline V gene data show CDR1 as MNHNS and CDR2 as SASEGT. V dropped 11 bases and J dropped 7 bases, with 23 bases sitting between them. CDR3 coding DNA: TGTGCCCTACGGGGTGGATGGGGGGTTGTCGGGGAGCTGTTTTTT. Protein: CALRGGWGVVGELFF.

This clone was recorded many times. The chain is built from TRBV25-1 and TRBJ1-2; D ambiguous. The CDR3 loop spans 14 amino acids. V lost 8 bases and J lost 6, with 19 bases in between. The germline V gene has CDR1 MGHDK and CDR2 SYGVNS. DNA for the CDR3: TGTGCCAGCTCAGCGTCCGGTCTTAGGGATGGCTACACCTTC. Its protein is CASSASGLRDGYTF.

In the case of this clone: Other nucleotide sequences from this sample produce the same CDR3. The V gene is TRBV5-4, the J gene TRBJ1-1; TRBD1 might be the D (5 bases). This CDR3 has 13 amino acids. The germline CDR1 and CDR2 sequences are SGHNT and YYREEE (reference sequence). Between the trimmed V and J ends, which lost 4 bases and 0 bases, there was a span of 7 bases. DNA of the CDR3: TGTGCCAGCAGCATACAGGTGAACACTGAAGCTTTCTTT. This translates into CASSIQVNTEAFF.

In regard to this clone: The sample carries other DNA sequences with the same CDR3. V is TRBV15 and J is TRBJ1-2; no clear D. Germline V CDR1 and CDR2: LNHNV, YYDKDF (reference sequence). V was trimmed by 0 bases and J by 5 bases, leaving 4 bases between them. The CDR3 is made up of 12 amino acids. Written as DNA, the CDR3 is TGTGCCACCAGCAGAGAAGGGTATGGCTACACCTTC. It encodes CATSREGYGYTF. Together with reference TRBV15 and TRBJ1-2, the CDR3 gives the full variable domain: DAMVIQNPRYQVTQFGKPVTLSCSQTLNHNVMYWYQQKSSQAPKLLFHYYDKDFNNEADTPDNFQSRRPNTSFCFLDIRSPGLGDTAMYLCATSREGYGYTFGSGTRLTVV.

The V gene is TRBV5-4, the J gene TRBJ2-5; perhaps TRBD2 as D (6 bases). The V end was cut by 2 bases, the J end by 5 bases, with 10 bases between. Looked up from germline, CDR1 is SGHNT and CDR2 is YYREEE (reference sequence). CDR3 length: 13 residues. CDR3 loop: CASSLGSGETQYF. CDR3 sequence (DNA): TGTGCCAGCAGCTTAGGCAGCGGGGAGACCCAGTACTTC. Full variable domain (rest looked up from reference TRBV5-4 and TRBJ2-5): ETGVTQSPTHLIKTRGQQVTLRCSSQSGHNTVSWYQQALGQGPQFIFQYYREEENGRGNFPPRFSGLQFPNYSSELNVNALELDDSALYLCASSLGSGETQYFGPGTRLLVL.

The chain carries TRBV2 and TRBJ1-2, with 7 bases aligning to TRBD1. From germline, CDR1 is SNHLY and CDR2 FYNNEI. The CDR3 consists of 15 residues. V dropped 6 bases and J dropped 5; count of bases not matched to a gene: 12. The CDR3 coding sequence is TGTGCCAGCAGAAGGGGGACAGAAACGACTTATGGCTACACCTTC. It is translated as CASRRGTETTYGYTF.

This chain uses TRBV9 with TRBJ1-2; D is uncertain. Germline V gives CDR1 SGDLS, CDR2 YYNGEE. The V end lost 6 bases, the J end lost 5 bases, and 11 bases lay between the germline ends. The CDR3 runs 12 residues. DNA of the CDR3: TGTGCCAGCAAGGGCACTGCGTATGGCTACACCTTC. Protein sequence: CASKGTAYGYTF.

V is TRBV6-1 and J is TRBJ2-7; no definite D call. This CDR3 is 14 amino acids long. The germline V gene has CDR1 MNHNS and CDR2 SASEGT. The V end lost 7 bases, the J end lost 3 bases, and 16 bases lay between the germline ends. The CDR3 spells CASIIGGKYYEQYF. For the CDR3, the DNA is TGTGCCAGCATTATAGGCGGAAAGTACTACGAGCAGTACTTC.

This sequence joins TRBV7-9 and TRBJ2-7; 13 bases agree with TRBD2. Germline-derived CDR1 and CDR2 are SEHNR and FQNEAQ (reference sequence). Trimming cost V 5 bases and J 6 bases; bases outside gene matches: 10. This CDR3 is 16 amino acids long. CDR3 DNA sequence: TGTGCCAGCAGCCCAACTGGACTAGCGGGAGTTTCCGAGCAGTACTTC. This codes for CASSPTGLAGVSEQYF.

This sequence joins TRBV29-1 and TRBJ2-1; TRBD2 matches 14 bases. The CDR3 is 14 amino acids. The germline CDR1 and CDR2 sequences are SQVTM and ANQGSEA. The ends lost 7 bases at V and 5 bases at J; junction bases unmatched: 4. CDR3 sequence reads: CSAGTSGGHNEQFF. CDR3 nucleotide sequence: TGCAGCGCCGGGACTAGCGGGGGACACAATGAGCAGTTCTTC.

The J gene is TRBJ2-5, the V gene TRBV19; D may be TRBD1 (6 bases). The V end was cut by 5 bases, the J end by 5 bases, with 15 bases between. Germline values: CDR1 LNHDA, CDR2 SQIVND (reference sequence). CDR3 length equals 14 residues. The CDR3 here is CASSPDSPSETQYF. CDR3 bases: TGTGCCAGTAGTCCGGACAGCCCCTCTGAGACCCAGTACTTC.

The gene calls are TRBV27 and TRBJ1-1; 9 bases are a match to TRBD1. This CDR3 is 14 amino acids long. V was clipped by 6 bases and J by 14 bases; unmatched bases: 16. Germline V gene sequence: CDR1 MNHEY, CDR2 SMNVEV (reference sequence). CDR3 amino acids: CASSPRRTGVYAFF. In DNA, the CDR3 is TGTGCCAGCAGCCCCCGCCGGACAGGGGTGTATGCCTTCTTT.

In regard to this clone: Other DNA sequences in this sample translate to the same CDR3. V usage is TRBV27 and J usage is TRBJ1-3, with TRBD1 identical over 8 bases. CDR1 and CDR2 from the germline V gene are MNHEY and SMNVEV (reference sequence). V shed 5 bases, J shed 1 base, and the junction held 4 bases outside the gene matches. The CDR3 covers 15 residues. CDR3 in amino acids: CASSDRGNSGNTIYF. In DNA form, the CDR3 reads TGTGCCAGCAGTGACAGGGGTAATTCTGGAAACACCATATATTTT.

This clone has a single count. The chain couples TRBV5-4 to TRBJ1-1; weak D call: TRBD1 (6 bases). CDR1 SGHNT and CDR2 YYREEE come from the germline V gene (reference sequence). There are 16 residues in the CDR3. V shed 4 bases and J shed 4 bases, with 20 bases lying between them. Written as DNA, the CDR3 is TGTGCCAGCAGCCTCGGACAGATGGGTGCTGGCACTGAAGCTTTCTTT. It yields the protein CASSLGQMGAGTEAFF.

In the case of this clone: Mismatch with germline at one junction end may stem from a read error. The V and J genes are TRBV6-5 and TRBJ1-5; possible D gene TRBD1, 6 bases. CDR3 length equals 12 residues. Germline V CDR1 and CDR2: MNHEY, SVGAGI. CDR3 sequence (DNA): TGCGCCAGCAGTGAAGAGGGGGGACCGCTCCATTTT. The encoded protein is CASSEEGGPLHF.

This clone has at least ten counts. The chain recombines TRBV4-1 with TRBJ1-5; D is undetermined. CDR1 and CDR2 from the germline V gene are MGHRA and YSYEKL. The CDR3 loop spans 14 amino acids. Trimming left V 0 bases short and J 3 bases short, with 6 bases between. In nucleotides, the CDR3 is TGCGCCAGCAGCCAAGATAACAACAATCAGCCCCAGCATTTT. Translation: CASSQDNNNQPQHF.

This clone was seen a few times. The chain uses TRBV6-1 and TRBJ1-5, with TRBD1 identical over 7 bases. This CDR3 has 14 residues. V lost 0 bases and J lost 7; bases outside the gene matches: 3. Germline V gene sequence: CDR1 MNHNS, CDR2 SASEGT. The CDR3 loop reads CASSEAGGDQPQHF. As DNA, the CDR3 is TGTGCCAGCAGTGAAGCAGGGGGCGACCAGCCCCAGCATTTT.